The 20 T cell receptor beta chains below were found in one sample sequenced in a study of blood T cell repertoires in COVID-19. Data came from immunoSEQ multiplex PCR; TCRdb stores just in-frame clones and leaves some out. The data show 100,000 to 150,000 clones, with about nine tenths seen just once and about an eighth held by the top ten. The specimen was peripheral blood. The receptors were sampled from a woman in her 70s with COVID-19, enrolled during active disease.

The chain employs TRBV11-2 and TRBJ2-5; 15 bases align to TRBD2. Germline CDR1 is SGHAT and CDR2 is FQNNGV. This CDR3 has 17 amino acids. V dropped 1 base and J dropped 1; count of bases not matched to a gene: 1. This chain's CDR3 is CASSLGTSGGAQETQYF. As DNA, the CDR3 is TGTGCCAGCAGCTTAGGGACTAGCGGGGGGGCCCAAGAGACCCAGTACTTC.

The chain joins TRBV28 to TRBJ2-1, with 12 bases that match TRBD2. The CDR3 has 17 residues. With 3 bases clipped from V and 6 bases from J, the junction kept 9 bases outside the gene matches. CDR1 and CDR2 from the germline V gene are MDHEN and SYDVKM. The CDR3 here is CASSFQGLAGGVNEQFF. The CDR3 DNA follows: TGTGCCAGCAGTTTCCAGGGCCTAGCGGGGGGGGTCAATGAGCAGTTCTTC.

The genes are TRBV10-1 and TRBJ2-1; 15 nucleotides match TRBD2. This CDR3 is built from 17 residues. Germline assignment: CDR1 WNHNN and CDR2 SYGVQD (reference sequence). The ends lost 3 bases at V and 9 bases at J; junction bases unmatched: 9. The CDR3 sequence: CASSEGLAGGPHLEQFF. Written as DNA, the CDR3 is TGCGCCAGCAGTGAAGGACTAGCGGGGGGGCCGCACCTTGAGCAGTTCTTC.

CDR3 in amino acids: CASVWDPLQGTEAFF. The CDR3 bases are TGTGCCAGCGTCTGGGACCCACTACAGGGCACTGAAGCTTTCTTT. The V call is TRBV2, the J call TRBJ1-1; possible D gene TRBD1, 6 bases. From germline, CDR1 is SNHLY and CDR2 FYNNEI. The length of the CDR3 is 15 residues. V shed 8 bases and J shed 4 bases, with 20 bases lying between them.

The genes are TRBV2 and TRBJ1-3, with 7 nucleotides matching TRBD1. The CDR3 consists of 15 residues. Germline CDR1 SNHLY, CDR2 FYNNEI. Trimming at V came to 4 bases and at J to 2 bases, leaving 5 bases not matched to a gene. In DNA, the CDR3 is TGTGCCAGCAGTGGACAGGGAACCGCTGGAAACACCATATATTTT. Its protein product is CASSGQGTAGNTIYF.

The rearrangement joins TRBV6-4 to TRBJ1-1, with no clear D. Germline V CDR1 and CDR2: MRHNA, SNTAGT. The ends were cut back, 6 bases at V and 4 bases at J, with 15 bases in the middle. The CDR3 is made up of 14 amino acids. DNA of the CDR3: TGTGCCAGCAGGAACTCTAATAAACCCACTGAAGCTTTCTTT. It translates to CASRNSNKPTEAFF.

V gene TRBV9 combines with J gene TRBJ2-1; the D gene is possibly TRBD2 (5 bases). CDR3 size: 15 residues. Trimming pared 0 bases from V and 8 bases from J, leaving 15 bases between. Germline V gene lookup returns CDR1 SGDLS and CDR2 YYNGEE. CDR3 nucleotides: TGTGCCAGCAGCGTAGATCAAGACCAGAGGGATGAGCAGTTCTTC. Its translation: CASSVDQDQRDEQFF.

This chain connects TRBV6-2 or TRBV6-3 to TRBJ2-5; D gene uncertain. Trimming removed 6 bases at V and 2 bases at J, with 7 bases between. Germline V gene data show CDR1 as MNHEY and CDR2 as SVGEGT. This CDR3 comprises 12 residues. In DNA, the CDR3 is TGTGCCAGCAGCCGCGGACAAGAGACCCAGTACTTC. Its protein product is CASSRGQETQYF.

This chain connects TRBV7-9 to TRBJ2-3, with TRBD1 identical over 11 bases. After removal of 6 bases from V and 0 bases from J, the junction contained 2 bases not matched to a gene. This CDR3 is 15 amino acids long. Germline V gene data show CDR1 as SEHNR and CDR2 as FQNEAQ (reference sequence). In nucleotides, the CDR3 is TGTGCCAGCAGAGGGGACAGGGGGAGCACAGATACGCAGTATTTT. This translates into CASRGDRGSTDTQYF.

The chain employs TRBV19 and TRBJ1-1, with D tentatively TRBD1 (6 bases). Trimming took 5 bases from V and 3 from J, leaving 13 bases between them. This CDR3 is built from 14 residues. Per germline, CDR1 LNHDA and CDR2 SQIVND (reference sequence). The CDR3 sequence is CASSPPGHYTEAFF. CDR3 coding DNA: TGTGCCAGTAGTCCTCCGGGACACTACACTGAAGCTTTCTTT.

The chain has TRBV12-3 or TRBV12-4 and TRBJ2-1; 8 nucleotides line up with TRBD2. The CDR3 runs to 13 residues. The ends lost 8 bases at V and 4 bases at J; junction bases unmatched: 4. CDR3 region: CASGTRSYNEQFF. The CDR3 DNA reads TGTGCCAGCGGGACTAGGTCTTACAATGAGCAGTTCTTC.

The rearrangement uses TRBV20-1 and TRBJ1-1; 11 bases are a match to TRBD1. Germline V gene data show CDR1 as DFQATT and CDR2 as SNEGSKA (reference sequence). CDR3 size: 16 residues. The junction had 6 bases not matched to a gene; V was cut back by 3 bases and J by 0 bases. The CDR3 sequence: CSASPRDRGLNTEAFF. CDR3 nucleotides: TGCAGTGCTAGTCCCCGGGACAGGGGGTTGAACACTGAAGCTTTCTTT.

The chain couples TRBV18 to TRBJ2-7; 7 bases fit TRBD1. CDR1 is KGHSH, CDR2 LQKENI, per germline. Germline trimming cut 8 bases from V and 4 bases from J; bases unmatched to any gene: 11. CDR3 size: 14 residues. CDR3 bases: TGTGCCAGCCGGCAAGGGGGCGCCCATTACGAGCAGTACTTC. Translated, it gives CASRQGGAHYEQYF.

The J gene is TRBJ2-2, the V gene TRBV19; 7 bases fit TRBD2. The CDR3 is made up of 14 amino acids. CDR1 and CDR2 (germline): LNHDA, SQIVND (reference sequence). V lost 6 bases and J lost 4; bases outside the gene matches: 5. The CDR3 DNA sequence: TGTGCCAGTAGGCCCTTAGCGGGCACCGGGGAGCTGTTTTTT. Amino acids: CASRPLAGTGELFF.

This sequence joins TRBV5-8 and TRBJ2-5; 8 bases line up with TRBD1. Germline CDR1 reads SGHTS; CDR2 reads YDEGEE. The CDR3 totals 15 residues. Germline trimming cut 2 bases from V and 1 base from J; bases unmatched to any gene: 4. This chain's CDR3 is CASSLSRGPQETQYF. The DNA of the CDR3 is TGTGCCAGCAGCTTATCCAGGGGGCCCCAAGAGACCCAGTACTTC.

This clone was recorded once. V gene TRBV5-1 combines with J gene TRBJ1-3; no clear D. The germline V and J ends were trimmed by 4 bases and 0 bases, with 11 bases remaining between them. The V gene's germline CDR1 is SGHRS and CDR2 YFSETQ. CDR3 length: 15 residues. In DNA, the CDR3 is TGCGCCAGCAGCACGTTTGAGGGCTCTGGAAACACCATATATTTT. This gives the protein CASSTFEGSGNTIYF.

The V call is TRBV2, the J call TRBJ1-4; D not certain. Trimming removed 7 bases at V and 0 bases at J, with 12 bases between. The length of the CDR3 is 15 residues. The germline V gene has CDR1 SNHLY and CDR2 FYNNEI. The CDR3 DNA reads as TGTGCCAGCATACAAGGACTGACAACTAATGAAAAACTGTTTTTT. Protein sequence: CASIQGLTTNEKLFF.

CDR3 nucleotide sequence: TGTGCCAGCAACCCAGGACAGGTAGCTTCACCCCTCCACTTT. Translation gives CASNPGQVASPLHF. The V and J genes are TRBV6-5 and TRBJ1-6; 7 bases are shared with TRBD1. Losses at the gene ends were 7 bases for V and 9 bases for J; bases not matched to a gene: 9. The V gene's germline CDR1 is MNHEY and CDR2 SVGAGI. This CDR3 comprises 14 residues.

The CDR3 protein is CASGRTGSAGNTIYF. The CDR3 coding sequence is TGTGCCAGCGGAAGAACAGGGTCGGCTGGAAACACCATATATTTT. J is TRBJ1-3 and V is TRBV6-1; possible D gene TRBD1, 6 bases. The CDR3 is made up of 15 amino acids. Germline loops: CDR1 MNHNS, CDR2 SASEGT. The ends were cut back, 8 bases at V and 2 bases at J, with 16 bases in the middle.

The chain couples TRBV7-2 to TRBJ1-1; 7 bases match TRBD1. The ends lost 6 bases at V and 5 bases at J; junction bases unmatched: 6. CDR1 is SGHTA and CDR2 is FQGNSA in the germline V gene. CDR3 size: 13 residues. CDR3 DNA: TGTGCCAGCAGTAGGGGGCGAGATACTGAAGCTTTCTTT. It specifies CASSRGRDTEAFF.